This note documents a single T cell receptor (beta chain) sequence. The sample belongs to a study of blood T cell repertoires in COVID-19. Study as a whole: Sites in the United States, Italy and Spain provided acute and convalescent COVID-19 samples.

This CDR3 is built from 15 residues. Germline V lookup: CDR1 MGHRA, CDR2 YSYEKL. The V and J ends lost 0 bases and 0 bases respectively, with 9 bases between them. In the original analysis: Reference gene primers were amplified, and this amplification served to estimate nucleated cell counts. Some clones are missing from TCRdb's copy, which holds only in-frame ones; the method was immunoSEQ multiplex PCR. V and J calls and clone size are given by that table; D and trimming were obtained from the DNA. The table includes under 300,000 clones, around 86% detected once. The sequence was collected from a woman aged 40 to 50 who had recovered from COVID-19. This chain connects TRBV4-1 to TRBJ2-7; D is uncertain. Sample: peripheral blood. The DNA of the CDR3 is TGCGCCAGCAGCCAAGATTACCGGAGCTCCTACGAGCAGTACTTC. It is translated as CASSQDYRSSYEQYF.